Listed below are T cell receptor beta chains from one sample, sequenced in a study of Graves' ophthalmopathy and Graves' hyperthyroidism. Using its own MiXCR run on the multiplex PCR reads, TCRdb lists one record per CDR3 protein. The sample comprises almost 750,000 distinct CDR3 sequences, 35% to 50% of which are singletons, and about 40% rests with the top ten. The specimen was peripheral blood. All receptors come from an adult man with Graves' ophthalmopathy. Each CDR3 is given with its conserved first and last residue. Fields, in order: J gene, V gene, D gene, clone size, CDR3 protein, CDR3 DNA. The D gene is left open where the match is weak. Size values are once, few and many counts, or a class for expanded clones, and some rows have none.

>TRBJ1-5|TRBV24-1|NA|NA
CASSYHAGGNQPQHF
TGTGCCAGCAGTTATCATGCAGGAGGTAATCAGCCCCAGCATTTT
>TRBJ2-2|TRBV7-9|NA|NA
CASSSAGTGNTGELFF
TGTGCCAGCAGCTCCGCCGGGACGGGAAACACCGGGGAGCTGTTTTTT
>TRBJ2-2|TRBV25-1|TRBD2|NA
CASENAGVNTGELFF
TGTGCCAGTGAGAATGCGGGGGTCAACACCGGGGAGCTGTTTTTT
>TRBJ1-4|TRBV19|NA|few
CASRSVRQNNEKLFF
TGTGCCAGTAGAAGTGTAAGACAGAATAATGAAAAACTGTTTTTT
>TRBJ2-5|TRBV12-3/TRBV12-4|TRBD1|many
CASKRTGVTQYF
TGTGCCAGCAAAAGGACAGGAGTGACCCAGTACTTC
>TRBJ1-5|TRBV24-1|NA|NA
CASRQSIRAEPQHF
TGTGCCAGCAGACAATCCATCAGGGCTGAGCCCCAGCATTTT
>TRBJ1-1|TRBV9|NA|few
CASSDTGTMNTEAFF
TGTGCCAGCAGCGATACCGGGACCATGAACACTGAAGCTTTCTTT
>TRBJ1-3|TRBV24-1|TRBD1|many
CATSDADRGNGNTIYF
TGTGCCACCAGTGATGCGGACAGGGGGAATGGAAACACCATATATTTT
>TRBJ1-2|TRBV5-1|TRBD1|many
CASSLAGGNGYTF
TGCGCCAGCAGCTTGGCAGGGGGCAACGGCTACACCTTC
>TRBJ2-7|TRBV7-2|NA|many
CASSLQRGQTYEQYF
TGTGCCAGCAGCTTACAACGGGGGCAGACCTACGAGCAGTACTTC
>TRBJ1-6|TRBV2|NA|few
CASSYLGRGAASPLHF
TGTGCCAGCAGTTACTTGGGGAGGGGGGCGGCTTCACCCCTCCACTTT
>TRBJ2-2|TRBV7-9|NA|NA
CASSSGDVELFF
TGTGCCAGCAGCTCAGGGGACGTGGAGCTGTTTTTT
>TRBJ2-7|TRBV15|TRBD2|NA
CATSRDWLAGARPYEQYF
TGTGCCACCAGCAGAGATTGGCTAGCGGGAGCAAGGCCCTACGAGCAGTACTTC
>TRBJ1-5|TRBV20-1|NA|many
CSARGSVAQHF
TGCAGTGCTAGGGGGTCCGTGGCCCAGCATTTT
>TRBJ2-7|TRBV7-2|NA|many
CASSLQTHSYEQYF
TGTGCCAGCAGCCTACAGACCCATTCCTACGAGCAGTACTTC
>TRBJ2-6|TRBV5-8|NA|few
CASSLGTGKLGANVLTF
TGTGCCAGCAGCTTGGGAACAGGGAAGCTTGGGGCCAACGTCCTGACTTTC
>TRBJ1-1|TRBV20-1|NA|NA
CSARDLGGRGNTEAFF
TGCAGTGCTAGAGATTTAGGGGGGCGGGGGAACACTGAAGCTTTCTTT
>TRBJ2-3|TRBV24-1|NA|NA
CATSGWETDTQYF
TGTGCCACCAGTGGCTGGGAGACAGATACGCAGTATTTT
>TRBJ1-1|TRBV12-3/TRBV12-4|NA|NA
CASSPLAFSTPEAFF
TGTGCCAGCAGTCCCCTAGCTTTTTCGACCCCAGAAGCTTTCTTT
>TRBJ1-5|TRBV2|NA|many
CASSESFGGSNQPQHF
TGTGCCAGCAGTGAATCTTTTGGGGGAAGCAATCAGCCCCAGCATTTT
>TRBJ1-1|TRBV10-3|TRBD1|NA
CAISEETGNDRAPFF
TGCGCCATCAGTGAGGAGACAGGGAACGATCGTGCTCCTTTCTTT
>TRBJ1-5|TRBV7-1|NA|NA
CASRAGLEDQPQHF
TGTGCCAGCCGCGCAGGGTTGGAGGATCAGCCCCAGCATTTT
>TRBJ2-2|TRBV7-9|TRBD2|few
CASRPSGSSGELFF
TGTGCCAGCAGACCTAGCGGCTCGTCAGGGGAGCTGTTTTTT
>TRBJ1-5|TRBV6-6|NA|few
CASSWDGGRGSNQPQHF
TGTGCCAGCAGCTGGGACGGGGGGCGAGGAAGCAATCAGCCCCAGCATTTT
>TRBJ2-5|TRBV2|TRBD1|few
CASTQGLETGGFQETQYF
TGTGCCAGCACCCAAGGATTAGAGACAGGGGGCTTCCAAGAGACCCAGTACTTC
>TRBJ1-5|TRBV24-1|NA|few
CASSLLRGLSNQPQHF
TGTGCCAGCAGTTTACTCAGGGGACTTAGCAATCAGCCCCAGCATTTT
>TRBJ2-5|TRBV4-2|TRBD2|once
CASSQVYSGTSRKTQYF
TGTGCCAGCAGCCAAGTTTATTCCGGGACTAGTAGGAAGACCCAGTACTTC
>TRBJ2-7|TRBV5-6|NA|few
CASSPTGLGGDEQYF
TGTGCCAGCAGCCCCACGGGACTAGGGGGCGACGAGCAGTACTTC
>TRBJ2-2|TRBV10-3|NA|NA
CAISEAITGELFF
TGTGCCATCAGTGAGGCGATCACCGGGGAGCTGTTTTTT
>TRBJ1-3|TRBV6-1|NA|NA
CASSQTAGTGNTIYF
TGTGCCAGCAGCCAAACTGCAGGGACCGGAAACACCATATATTTT
>TRBJ2-2|TRBV7-9|NA|few
CASSWGGATGELFF
TGTGCCAGCAGCTGGGGGGGGGCGACCGGGGAGCTGTTTTTT